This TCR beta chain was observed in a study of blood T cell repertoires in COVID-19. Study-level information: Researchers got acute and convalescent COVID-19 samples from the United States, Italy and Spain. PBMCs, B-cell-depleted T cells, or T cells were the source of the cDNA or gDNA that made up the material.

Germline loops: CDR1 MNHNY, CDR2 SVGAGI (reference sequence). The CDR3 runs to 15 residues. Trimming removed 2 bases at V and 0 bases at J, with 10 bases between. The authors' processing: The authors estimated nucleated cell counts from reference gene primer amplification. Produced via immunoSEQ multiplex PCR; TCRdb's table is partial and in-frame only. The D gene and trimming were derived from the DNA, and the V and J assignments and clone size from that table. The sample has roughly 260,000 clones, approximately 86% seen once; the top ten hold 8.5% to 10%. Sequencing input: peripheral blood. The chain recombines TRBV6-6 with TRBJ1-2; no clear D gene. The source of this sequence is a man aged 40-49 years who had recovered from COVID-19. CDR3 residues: CASSYGEGANYGYTF. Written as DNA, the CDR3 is TGTGCCAGCAGTTACGGAGAAGGCGCTAACTATGGCTACACCTTC.